These T cell receptor beta chains were read from a single sample in a study of regulatory T cells in long-lasting Graves disease. TCRdb re-derived calls from the multiplex PCR reads in MiXCR, one entry per CDR3 protein. The sample includes roughly 420,000 distinct CDR3 sequences, about 17% of them seen just once. The sample was also linked to a second study, of T cells in Graves' hyperthyroidism and ophthalmopathy.

Sequenced material: peripheral blood mononuclear cells (PBMCs), taken at new diagnosis, from a patient treated with antithyroid drugs. The receptor set was obtained from a woman in her twenties or thirties with Graves disease. The CDR3 runs from the conserved cysteine through the conserved F or W. A D gene is named only where the DNA matches it firmly. Where a row states a size, it is once, few, many or the class of an expanded clone; other rows omit it.

CDR3: CASSRGSAHTGELFF; DNA: TGTGCCAGTAGTCGGGGTAGCGCTCACACCGGGGAGCTGTTTTTT; V: TRBV19; D: .; J: TRBJ2-2; size: .
CDR3: CANADRANDEQYF; DNA: TGTGCCAACGCGGACAGGGCTAACGACGAGCAGTACTTC; V: TRBV2; D: TRBD1; J: TRBJ2-7; size: many
CDR3: CASSLGTSFDEQFF; DNA: TGTGCCAGCAGCTTGGGGACTAGTTTCGATGAGCAGTTCTTC; V: TRBV5-6; D: TRBD2; J: TRBJ2-1; size: many
CDR3: CASSLLSSNEQFF; DNA: TGTGCCAGCAGCTTATTGTCCAGCAATGAGCAGTTCTTC; V: TRBV7-9; D: .; J: TRBJ2-1; size: .
CDR3: CASSQGADNQPQHF; DNA: TGCGCCAGCAGCCAGGGAGCAGACAATCAGCCCCAGCATTTT; V: TRBV4-1; D: .; J: TRBJ1-5; size: many
CDR3: CASSPSPGGVFEQYF; DNA: TGTGCCAGCAGCCCCTCCCCCGGGGGGGTATTCGAGCAGTACTTC; V: TRBV7-8; D: TRBD2; J: TRBJ2-7; size: .
CDR3: CASSQEIGTGNTIYF; DNA: TGTGCCAGCAGCCAAGAAATCGGTACGGGAAACACCATATATTTT; V: TRBV3-1; D: .; J: TRBJ1-3; size: many
CDR3: CASKPSGDPDTQYF; DNA: TGTGCCAGCAAACCCTCAGGGGACCCAGATACGCAGTATTTT; V: TRBV28; D: .; J: TRBJ2-3; size: many
CDR3: CASSLEAGGLSYNEQFF; DNA: TGCGCCAGCAGCTTGGAGGCGGGAGGGCTTTCGTACAATGAGCAGTTCTTC; V: TRBV5-1; D: TRBD2; J: TRBJ2-1; size: few
CDR3: CASSLSTAEKLFF; DNA: TGTGCCAGCAGCTTATCGACGGCTGAAAAACTGTTTTTT; V: TRBV7-4; D: .; J: TRBJ1-4; size: .
CDR3: CASSPPTGSLETQYF; DNA: TGTGCCAGCAGCCCACCCACAGGGTCTTTGGAGACCCAGTACTTC; V: TRBV7-9; D: .; J: TRBJ2-5; size: many
CDR3: CSALFGETQYF; DNA: TGCAGTGCCCTATTCGGGGAGACCCAGTACTTC; V: TRBV20-1; D: .; J: TRBJ2-5; size: many
CDR3: CASSLDGTTSTDTQYF; DNA: TGCGCCAGCAGCTTGGATGGGACAACTAGCACAGATACGCAGTATTTT; V: TRBV5-1; D: .; J: TRBJ2-3; size: .
CDR3: CAWSSGQTYGYTF; DNA: TGTGCCTGGAGTTCGGGACAGACCTATGGCTACACCTTC; V: TRBV30; D: TRBD1; J: TRBJ1-2; size: many
CDR3: CASSGMSYEQYF; DNA: TGTGCCAGCAGCGGGATGTCCTACGAGCAGTACTTC; V: TRBV6-1; D: .; J: TRBJ2-7; size: many
CDR3: CASTLTSGRPYEQYF; DNA: TGTGCCAGCACTCTGACTAGCGGACGACCCTACGAGCAGTACTTC; V: TRBV7-9; D: TRBD2; J: TRBJ2-7; size: many
CDR3: CATSSRKDGARQYF; DNA: TGTGCCACCAGCAGCAGGAAGGATGGGGCGCGGCAGTACTTC; V: TRBV15; D: .; J: TRBJ2-7; size: few
CDR3: CASRRQGARGYGYTF; DNA: TGTGCCAGCAGAAGACAGGGGGCGCGTGGTTATGGCTACACCTTC; V: TRBV2; D: TRBD1; J: TRBJ1-2; size: many
CDR3: CASNQWGIGQPQHF; DNA: TGTGCCAGCAACCAATGGGGGATCGGTCAGCCCCAGCATTTT; V: TRBV12-3/TRBV12-4; D: .; J: TRBJ1-5; size: few
CDR3: CATSDFPAGEQYF; DNA: TGTGCCACCAGTGATTTCCCAGCGGGCGAGCAGTACTTC; V: TRBV24-1; D: .; J: TRBJ2-7; size: few
CDR3: CASSHPGQVVSYNEQFF; DNA: TGTGCCAGCAGCCACCCGGGACAAGTTGTCTCCTACAATGAGCAGTTCTTC; V: TRBV28; D: .; J: TRBJ2-1; size: many
CDR3: CSVDYGTGEAYGYTF; DNA: TGCAGCGTTGACTATGGGACAGGGGAAGCCTATGGCTACACCTTC; V: TRBV29-1; D: TRBD1; J: TRBJ1-2; size: .
CDR3: CATKLTASYEQYF; DNA: TGTGCCACCAAACTGACAGCCTCCTACGAGCAGTACTTC; V: TRBV27; D: .; J: TRBJ2-7; size: .
CDR3: CASSTGTSYNEQFF; DNA: TGCGCCAGCAGCACCGGGACATCGTACAATGAGCAGTTCTTC; V: TRBV4-3; D: .; J: TRBJ2-1; size: .
CDR3: CASSQPMTSGSYEQYF; DNA: TGCGCCAGCAGCCAACCTATGACTAGCGGGTCCTACGAGCAGTACTTC; V: TRBV4-3; D: TRBD2; J: TRBJ2-7; size: few
CDR3: CASSTGRGWYTEAFF; DNA: TGTGCCAGCAGCACTGGGAGGGGTTGGTACACTGAAGCTTTCTTT; V: TRBV5-8; D: .; J: TRBJ1-1; size: many
CDR3: CASSPVIGTGENYGYTF; DNA: TGTGCCAGCAGCCCGGTTATCGGGACAGGGGAGAACTATGGCTACACCTTC; V: TRBV11-2; D: TRBD1; J: TRBJ1-2; size: .
CDR3: CATTEGGVVNTQYF; DNA: TGTGCCACCACCGAAGGGGGAGTGGTTAATACGCAGTATTTT; V: TRBV15; D: .; J: TRBJ2-3; size: .
CDR3: CASSQGVRYEQYF; DNA: TGTGCCAGCAGCCAAGGGGTCCGATACGAGCAGTACTTC; V: TRBV3-1; D: .; J: TRBJ2-7; size: many
CDR3: CASSLNGPDTYGYTF; DNA: TGTGCCAGCAGTTTAAATGGTCCGGATACCTATGGCTACACCTTC; V: TRBV28; D: .; J: TRBJ1-2; size: many
CDR3: CASSFRREASYEQYF; DNA: TGTGCCAGCAGTTTTAGGCGGGAGGCTTCCTACGAGCAGTACTTC; V: TRBV28; D: TRBD2; J: TRBJ2-7; size: .
CDR3: CASSVAGEETQYF; DNA: TGCGCCAGCAGCGTGGCTGGGGAAGAGACCCAGTACTTC; V: TRBV5-1; D: .; J: TRBJ2-5; size: few
CDR3: CASSQRLAGGNNEQFF; DNA: TGCGCCAGCAGCCAACGATTAGCGGGAGGGAACAATGAGCAGTTCTTC; V: TRBV4-3; D: TRBD2; J: TRBJ2-1; size: .
CDR3: CASSVSSAYSNQPQHF; DNA: TGTGCCAGCAGTGTATCGTCAGCATATAGCAATCAGCCCCAGCATTTT; V: TRBV2; D: .; J: TRBJ1-5; size: many
CDR3: CASSLYTGGSSAFF; DNA: TGTGCCAGCAGCCTCTATACAGGCGGGTCTTCAGCTTTCTTT; V: TRBV13; D: .; J: TRBJ1-1; size: many
CDR3: CASSPPNRNTEAFF; DNA: TGTGCCAGCTCACCACCGAATAGGAACACTGAAGCTTTCTTT; V: TRBV18; D: .; J: TRBJ1-1; size: many
CDR3: CSAVPGGPEGTEAFF; DNA: TGCAGTGCTGTCCCAGGGGGTCCGGAGGGCACTGAAGCTTTCTTT; V: TRBV20-1; D: TRBD1; J: TRBJ1-1; size: .
CDR3: CASRSPGTGDSGYTF; DNA: TGTGCCAGCAGAAGTCCCGGGACAGGGGACTCTGGCTACACCTTC; V: TRBV5-5; D: TRBD1; J: TRBJ1-2; size: many
CDR3: CASSSGQNLPGELFF; DNA: TGTGCCAGCAGCTCCGGACAGAACCTCCCCGGGGAGCTGTTTTTT; V: TRBV7-2; D: .; J: TRBJ2-2; size: few
CDR3: CASSRDDSGGNSYNEQFF; DNA: TGCGCCAGCAGCCGGGACGACAGCGGGGGGAACTCCTACAATGAGCAGTTCTTC; V: TRBV4-3; D: TRBD2; J: TRBJ2-1; size: many
CDR3: CSVEEKPGRQFF; DNA: TGCAGCGTTGAAGAAAAGCCGGGCCGGCAGTTCTTC; V: TRBV29-1; D: .; J: TRBJ2-1; size: few
CDR3: CSAKTGTSGVGNEQYF; DNA: TGCAGTGCTAAAACCGGGACTAGCGGGGTGGGGAACGAGCAGTACTTC; V: TRBV20-1; D: TRBD2; J: TRBJ2-7; size: .